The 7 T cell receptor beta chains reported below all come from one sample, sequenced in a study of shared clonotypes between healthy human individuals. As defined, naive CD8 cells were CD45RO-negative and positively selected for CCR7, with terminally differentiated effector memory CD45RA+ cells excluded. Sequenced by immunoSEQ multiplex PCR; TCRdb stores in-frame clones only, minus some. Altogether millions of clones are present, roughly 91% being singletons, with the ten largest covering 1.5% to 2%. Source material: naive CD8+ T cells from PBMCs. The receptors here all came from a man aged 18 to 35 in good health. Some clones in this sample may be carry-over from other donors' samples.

The CDR3 protein is CASSPPRGPPNTGELFF. CDR3 DNA: TGTGCCAGCTCACCACCTCGGGGCCCCCCCAACACCGGGGAGCTGTTTTTT. The chain recombines TRBV18 with TRBJ2-2, with D perhaps given as TRBD1 or TRBD2 (5 bases each). The CDR3 is 17 residues long. Trimming shortened V by 0 bases and J by 2 bases, and 13 bases separated the two germline ends. Per germline, CDR1 KGHSH and CDR2 LQKENI.

CDR3 amino acids: CASSSGSGNTIYF. The CDR3 DNA reads as TGTGCCAGTAGTTCCGGCTCTGGAAACACCATATATTTT. The chain couples TRBV19 to TRBJ1-3; the D is unclear. Germline lookup yields CDR1 LNHDA and CDR2 SQIVND (reference sequence). The CDR3 contains 13 residues. Trimming took 5 bases from V and 0 from J, leaving 5 bases between them.

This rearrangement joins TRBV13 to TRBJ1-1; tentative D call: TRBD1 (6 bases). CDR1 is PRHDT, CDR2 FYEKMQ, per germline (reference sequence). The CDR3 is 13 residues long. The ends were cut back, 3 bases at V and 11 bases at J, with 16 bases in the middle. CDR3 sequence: CASSFSGARGAFF. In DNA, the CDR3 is TGTGCCAGCAGCTTCTCGGGGGCGCGGGGGGCTTTCTTT.

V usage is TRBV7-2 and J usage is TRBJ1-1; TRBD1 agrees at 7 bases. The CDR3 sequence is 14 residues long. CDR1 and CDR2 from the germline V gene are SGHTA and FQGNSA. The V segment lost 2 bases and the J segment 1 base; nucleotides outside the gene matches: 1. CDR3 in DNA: TGTGCCAGCAGCTTACAGGGGGAGAACACTGAAGCTTTCTTT. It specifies CASSLQGENTEAFF.

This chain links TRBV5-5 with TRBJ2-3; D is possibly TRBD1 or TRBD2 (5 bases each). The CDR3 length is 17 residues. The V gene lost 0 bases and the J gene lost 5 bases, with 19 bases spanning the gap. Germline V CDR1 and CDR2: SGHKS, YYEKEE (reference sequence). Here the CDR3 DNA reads TGTGCCAGCAGCTTGGCCATAAGGGACCCGTGGGGAGATACGCAGTATTTT. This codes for CASSLAIRDPWGDTQYF.

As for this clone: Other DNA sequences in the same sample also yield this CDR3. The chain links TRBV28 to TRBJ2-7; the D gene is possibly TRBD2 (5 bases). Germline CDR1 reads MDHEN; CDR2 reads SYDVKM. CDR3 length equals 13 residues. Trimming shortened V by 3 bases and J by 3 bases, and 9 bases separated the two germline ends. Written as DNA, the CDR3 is TGTGCCAGCAGTTTCGGGGAGAGCTACGAGCAGTACTTC. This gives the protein CASSFGESYEQYF.

CDR3 sequence: CASSQEDVSGNTIYF. CDR3 sequence (DNA): TGTGCCAGCAGCCAAGAGGACGTTTCTGGAAACACCATATATTTT. The chain links TRBV4-2 to TRBJ1-3; D is ambiguous. Germline loops: CDR1 LGHNA, CDR2 YNFKEQ. This CDR3 is 15 amino acids long. Deletions cut 0 bases from V and 1 base from J, with 7 bases between.